This TCR beta chain was recorded in a study of patients and donors after allogeneic stem cell transplantation. Germline V CDR1 and CDR2: LNHNV, YYDKDF (reference sequence). The CDR3 is made up of 14 amino acids. The V segment lost 2 bases and the J segment 0 bases; nucleotides outside the gene matches: 1. One entry per CDR3 protein, called by TCRdb with MiXCR from the RT-PCR reads. This table has around 30,000 distinct CDR3 sequences, 35% to 40% appearing once. The rearrangement uses TRBV15 and TRBJ2-7, with 7 bases matching TRBD1. This sequence originates from a human donor who was either an allogeneic HSCT recipient or a stem cell or donor lymphocyte infusion donor (not recorded which). It is not recorded whose cells these are; they may come from a transplant donor. Material: blood, either unsorted or a sorted T cell fraction (not recorded which). Here the CDR3 DNA reads TGTGCCACCAGCAGACGGGACAGCTCCTACGAGCAGTACTTC. This encodes CATSRRDSSYEQYF.